Shown below are 13 T cell receptor beta chains from a single sample sequenced in a study of cytomegalovirus exposure and HLA in healthy donors. 13 Jbeta primers and 60 Vbeta primers were used for the PCR. Only in-frame clones appear in the TCRdb table, and some are missing; sequencing was by immunoSEQ multiplex PCR. The repertoire holds 120,000 or so clones, around 75% seen once, with roughly 9.3% in the top ten. Specimen: PBMCs. The receptors stem from a woman between 45 and 60 years old in good health and CMV-seropositive.

A few counts support this clone. The chain employs TRBV4-1 and TRBJ1-4; TRBD1 might be the D (5 bases). In germline, CDR1 is MGHRA, CDR2 YSYEKL. The CDR3 consists of 15 residues. With 3 bases removed from V and 1 base from J, the gap between germline ends came to 9 bases. The chain's CDR3 is CASSQTGGTNEKLFF. CDR3 bases: TGCGCCAGCAGCCAGACGGGGGGAACTAATGAAAAACTGTTTTTT.

This rearrangement joins TRBV6-5 to TRBJ1-1, with D unresolved. The CDR3 runs to 12 residues. Trimming pared 6 bases from V and 6 bases from J, leaving 11 bases between. CDR1 is MNHEY and CDR2 is SVGAGI in the germline V gene. The CDR3 coding sequence is TGTGCCAGCAGGCCTTTTAGCGCTGAAGCTTTCTTT. It encodes CASRPFSAEAFF.

The chain carries TRBV5-6 and TRBJ2-7; 10 bases agree with TRBD2. V trimming: 1 base; J trimming: 5 bases; junction bases outside the gene matches: 9. The CDR3 runs 16 residues. Germline V gene lookup returns CDR1 SGHDT and CDR2 YYEEEE. CDR3 DNA: TGTGCCAGCAGCTTGTGGCTAGCGGGAGTGTTGAACGAGCAGTACTTC. Its translation: CASSLWLAGVLNEQYF.

V is TRBV5-8 and J is TRBJ2-7; TRBD2 is a possible D gene (5 bases). CDR3 length: 17 residues. Trimming stripped 2 bases from V and 0 bases from J, with 18 bases between. Germline V gene data show CDR1 as SGHTS and CDR2 as YDEGEE. The CDR3 region is CASSFLSGSSISYEQYF. The CDR3 DNA is TGTGCCAGCAGCTTTCTCTCGGGCTCTAGCATCTCCTACGAGCAGTACTTC.

V gene TRBV19 combines with J gene TRBJ2-1; the D gene is possibly TRBD2 (6 bases). The CDR3 length is 15 residues. V was pared by 6 bases and J by 6 bases, with 18 bases between. Germline lookup yields CDR1 LNHDA and CDR2 SQIVND (reference sequence). The DNA of the CDR3 is TGTGCCAGTAGCACCGGGACTCTAAGGGCCAATGAGCAGTTCTTC. Its protein product is CASSTGTLRANEQFF.

This clone appeared a single time. The V and J genes are TRBV21-1 and TRBJ1-3. TRBV21-1 is described as a pseudogene. This CDR3 contains 14 residues. In DNA form, the CDR3 reads TGTGCCAGCAGCAACCTTAGCTCTGGAAACACCATATATTTT. This sequence encodes CASSNLSSGNTIYF.

The chain recombines TRBV5-8 with TRBJ1-6; D is uncertain. V was shortened by 2 bases and J by 9 bases, with 18 bases between the two germline ends. The CDR3 has 16 amino acids. Per the germline V gene, CDR1 is SGHTS and CDR2 is YDEGEE. This CDR3 is CASSFFFGEVSSPLHF. The CDR3 DNA sequence: TGTGCCAGCAGCTTTTTTTTCGGGGAAGTGAGTTCACCCCTCCACTTT.

V usage is TRBV29-1 and J usage is TRBJ2-2; 10 bases align to TRBD2. Germline V gives CDR1 SQVTM, CDR2 ANQGSEA. Germline trimming cut 6 bases from V and 1 base from J; bases unmatched to any gene: 2. The CDR3 is 14 amino acids. The CDR3 reads CSVPSGGNTGELFF. For the CDR3, the DNA is TGCAGCGTACCTAGCGGGGGGAACACCGGGGAGCTGTTTTTT.

The chain joins TRBV2 to TRBJ2-5; 10 bases fit TRBD1. Germline loops: CDR1 SNHLY, CDR2 FYNNEI. The CDR3 extends over 13 amino acids. Trimming took 6 bases from V and 4 from J; bases not matched to a gene: 2. The CDR3 region is CASRRDRGETQYF. CDR3 DNA: TGTGCCAGCAGGAGGGACAGGGGAGAGACCCAGTACTTC.

The chain carries TRBV19 and TRBJ2-4, with D unresolved. Trimming removed 0 bases from V and 0 bases from J, with 3 bases in between. Germline V lookup: CDR1 LNHDA, CDR2 SQIVND (reference sequence). This CDR3 spans 14 amino acids. The CDR3 sequence is CASSIDIAKNIQYF. The DNA of the CDR3 is TGTGCCAGTAGTATAGACATAGCCAAAAACATTCAGTACTTC.

The chain employs TRBV10-3 and TRBJ2-1, with 12 bases matching TRBD2. This CDR3 has 15 residues. The J segment lost 8 bases and the V segment lost 2 bases, leaving 4 bases of the junction unmatched. Per the germline V gene, CDR1 is ENHRY and CDR2 is SYGVKD. CDR3: CAISELAGGLDEQFF. The CDR3 region has the DNA TGTGCCATCAGTGAGCTAGCGGGGGGGCTTGATGAGCAGTTCTTC.

J is TRBJ2-3 and V is TRBV29-1, with a weak D call TRBD1 (5 bases). Per germline, CDR1 SQVTM and CDR2 ANQGSEA. The CDR3 contains 13 residues. V was trimmed by 7 bases and J by 2 bases, leaving 13 bases between them. DNA for the CDR3: TGCAGCGCTAAGACAGAAAACACAGATACGCAGTATTTT. Its protein is CSAKTENTDTQYF.

The J gene is TRBJ2-3, the V gene TRBV27; maybe TRBD2 (6 bases). The CDR3 loop spans 16 amino acids. The ends were cut back, 6 bases at V and 1 base at J, with 17 bases in the middle. The germline gives CDR1 MNHEY, CDR2 SMNVEV (reference sequence). Here the CDR3 DNA reads TGTGCCAGCAGCTGGAGCGGGCGCCAAGGCACAGATACGCAGTATTTT. Its translation is CASSWSGRQGTDTQYF.